This T cell receptor beta chain was captured in a study of cytomegalovirus exposure and HLA in healthy donors. Study overall: The roughly 100 million unique TCR beta sequences, from about 179 million T cells, were found by an earlier analysis.

Likely unrecorded immune exposures existed in these nominally healthy donors. Trimming cost V 4 bases and J 4 bases, with 15 bases left between them. CDR1 is SGHRS, CDR2 YFSETQ, per germline. This CDR3 spans 14 amino acids. Primers: 60 Vbeta forward and 13 Jbeta reverse. Assay: immunoSEQ multiplex PCR; the TCRdb copy retains only in-frame clones and omits some. The table lists around 170,000 clones, just under 80% of them singletons. The J gene is TRBJ2-7, the V gene TRBV5-1; a weak D match, TRBD1 (5 bases). Sequencing was performed on PBMCs. The receptor's source is a woman younger than 45 in good health and CMV-seronegative. CDR3 DNA: TGCGCCAGCAGCGTCGACAGAGCAGTTTACGAGCAGTACTTC. Translated, it gives CASSVDRAVYEQYF.